Below, 16 T cell receptor beta chains from the same sample are listed, as sequenced in a study of OX40 agonist ivuxolimab in advanced cancers. TCRdb keeps only in-frame clones here, not all; method: immunoSEQ multiplex PCR. The sample shows fewer than 100,000 clones, 84% of them seen only once. Sequencing used CD4+ or CD8+ T cells sorted from blood, obtained in a trial of the OX40 agonist ivuxolimab. These receptor sequences come from an adult with an advanced solid tumor such as melanoma, head and neck, liver or kidney cancer.

This clone has only one observation. This sequence joins TRBV27 and TRBJ2-3; D is unclear. Germline-derived CDR1 and CDR2 are MNHEY and SMNVEV (reference sequence). The CDR3 covers 15 residues. V lost 6 bases to trimming and J lost 4 bases, with 17 bases between them. The chain's CDR3 is CASSPSLRRADTQYF. The CDR3 bases are TGTGCCAGCAGCCCGTCCCTGAGAAGGGCAGATACGCAGTATTTT.

Only one count was recorded for this clone. The chain couples TRBV6-5 to TRBJ2-3, with D perhaps TRBD1 (6 bases). The ends were cut back, 6 bases at V and 1 base at J, with 14 bases in the middle. The CDR3 contains 15 residues. Germline V gene data show CDR1 as MNHEY and CDR2 as SVGAGI. CDR3 bases: TGTGCCAGCAGATCCGACCGACAGGGCACAGATACGCAGTATTTT. Its translation: CASRSDRQGTDTQYF.

This clone was observed once. The chain couples TRBV14 to TRBJ2-5, with a weak D call TRBD1 (6 bases). Trimming took 3 bases from V and 4 from J, leaving 15 bases between them. CDR1 and CDR2 from the germline V gene are SGHDN and FVKESK. The CDR3 sequence is 15 residues long. CDR3 loop: CASSHTWDKRETQYF. DNA of the CDR3: TGTGCCAGCAGCCACACTTGGGACAAACGAGAGACCCAGTACTTC.

The chain employs TRBV5-1 and TRBJ2-7, with D tentatively TRBD2 (5 bases). Per the germline V gene, CDR1 is SGHRS and CDR2 is YFSETQ. The ends were cut back, 2 bases at V and 0 bases at J, with 12 bases in the middle. The CDR3 covers 15 residues. The CDR3, as DNA: TGCGCCAGCAGCTTAAGCCCGGGGAGCTCCTACGAGCAGTACTTC. This sequence encodes CASSLSPGSSYEQYF.

This clone was seen a single time. This sequence joins TRBV6-5 and TRBJ1-1; a possible D gene is TRBD1 (6 bases). Germline assignment: CDR1 MNHEY and CDR2 SVGAGI. V shed 6 bases and J shed 0 bases, with 11 bases lying between them. CDR3 length: 14 residues. CDR3 nucleotide sequence: TGTGCCAGCAGGCCCAGGGGCGTGAACACTGAAGCTTTCTTT. This sequence encodes CASRPRGVNTEAFF.

This chain uses TRBV6-5 with TRBJ1-5; D not certain. Germline values: CDR1 MNHEY, CDR2 SVGAGI. The CDR3 spans 12 residues. Trimming took off 4 bases at V and 2 bases at J, with 3 bases between the two ends. The CDR3 region is CASSFRNQPQHF. CDR3 coding DNA: TGTGCCAGCAGTTTTCGCAATCAGCCCCAGCATTTT.

V usage is TRBV5-1 and J usage is TRBJ1-2, with D possibly matching TRBD1 (5 bases). The CDR3 is made up of 14 amino acids. V shed 4 bases and J shed 4 bases, with 14 bases lying between them. The V gene's germline CDR1 is SGHRS and CDR2 YFSETQ. CDR3 in amino acids: CASSLNQGPYGYTF. The CDR3 DNA follows: TGCGCCAGCAGCCTAAATCAGGGACCCTATGGCTACACCTTC.

The rearrangement uses TRBV6-4 and TRBJ1-2; D gene uncertain. Germline V gene lookup returns CDR1 MRHNA and CDR2 SNTAGT. The CDR3 spans 14 residues. Between the trimmed V and J ends, which lost 8 bases and 5 bases, there was a span of 18 bases. The CDR3 loop is CASLREAERYGYTF. DNA for the CDR3: TGTGCCAGCCTTCGGGAGGCCGAAAGGTATGGCTACACCTTC.

The chain combines TRBV11-2 with TRBJ2-3; the match to TRBD2 covers 10 bases. Germline V gene sequence: CDR1 SGHAT, CDR2 FQNNGV. J lost 3 bases, V lost 4 bases, and 13 bases had no gene match. The CDR3 extends over 18 amino acids. CDR3 amino acids: CASSSDLLAGVGTDTQYF. In DNA, the CDR3 is TGTGCCAGCAGCTCCGATCTGCTAGCGGGAGTAGGGACAGATACGCAGTATTTT.

This chain uses TRBV5-1 with TRBJ2-6; D not certain. The V gene lost 2 bases and the J gene lost 0 bases, with 6 bases spanning the gap. This CDR3 spans 15 amino acids. Germline CDR1 SGHRS, CDR2 YFSETQ. This CDR3 is CASSLESSGANVLTF. The CDR3, as DNA: TGCGCCAGCAGCTTAGAGAGCTCTGGGGCCAACGTCCTGACTTTC.

This chain joins TRBV18 and TRBJ1-5, with D perhaps TRBD1 (5 bases). The V and J ends lost 3 bases and 7 bases respectively, with 10 bases between them. This CDR3 comprises 13 residues. The V gene's germline CDR1 is KGHSH and CDR2 LQKENI. Written as DNA, the CDR3 is TGTGCCAGCTCACCGTCCCAGGGACAGCCCCAGCATTTT. It translates to CASSPSQGQPQHF. Combining the CDR3 with reference TRBV18 and TRBJ1-5 gives the whole variable domain NAGVMQNPRHLVRRRGQEARLRCSPMKGHSHVYWYRQLPEEGLKFMVYLQKENIIDESGMPKERFSAEFPKEGPSILRIQQVVRGDSAAYFCASSPSQGQPQHFGDGTRLSIL.

This sequence joins TRBV28 and TRBJ2-7; maybe TRBD1 (5 bases). The CDR3 is made up of 15 amino acids. Trimming stripped 4 bases from V and 3 bases from J, with 16 bases between. The germline gives CDR1 MDHEN, CDR2 SYDVKM. In DNA, the CDR3 is TGTGCCAGCAGTTCTCCTCGCCAGGGTTACTACGAGCAGTACTTC. Amino acids: CASSSPRQGYYEQYF.

The V call is TRBV2, the J call TRBJ2-1; 7 bases agree with TRBD1. Germline CDR1 reads SNHLY; CDR2 reads FYNNEI. J lost 9 bases, V lost 5 bases, and 19 bases had no gene match. The CDR3 runs to 17 residues. CDR3 in DNA: TGTGCCAGCAGTACTATTACAGGGGCCCTTGGACACGGTGAGCAGTTCTTC. It encodes CASSTITGALGHGEQFF.

In this sample, this clone turned up a few times. This chain uses TRBV18 with TRBJ2-4; either TRBD1 or TRBD2 may fit D (5 bases each). The V gene's germline CDR1 is KGHSH and CDR2 LQKENI. This CDR3 has 13 amino acids. Trimming shortened V by 6 bases and J by 5 bases, and 11 bases separated the two germline ends. CDR3 in amino acids: CASSEGSQNIQYF. DNA of the CDR3: TGTGCCAGCTCCGAGGGGAGTCAAAACATTCAGTACTTC.

The rearrangement links TRBV10-3 to TRBJ2-1; D is perhaps TRBD2 (5 bases). The CDR3 has 12 amino acids. The V and J ends lost 3 bases and 8 bases respectively, with 8 bases between them. Germline-derived CDR1 and CDR2 are ENHRY and SYGVKD. CDR3 protein: CAISELEDEQFF. The CDR3 coding sequence is TGTGCCATCAGTGAATTGGAGGATGAGCAGTTCTTC.

The chain recombines TRBV7-6 with TRBJ1-6; 11 positions agree with TRBD1. Germline V gene data show CDR1 as SGHVS and CDR2 as FNYEAQ. Trimming removed 0 bases from V and 10 bases from J; junction bases left unmatched: 2. This CDR3 region has 15 residues. CDR3 bases: TGTGCCAGCAGCTTAGCGGACAGGGGGCAGTCACCCCTCCACTTT. Translated: CASSLADRGQSPLHF.